The rows below give T cell receptor beta chains drawn from one sample of a study of identical twins. Using its own MiXCR run on the 5' RACE reads, TCRdb lists one record per CDR3 protein. Of roughly 480,000 distinct CDR3 sequences in the sample, 20% to 25% were seen once. Another study also made use of these data, one on T cells expressing NK-cell markers.

Sample: CD4+ T cells sorted from blood. The receptor source for this set is a woman in her late teens or twenties in good health. Each CDR3 is given with its conserved first and last residue. Each record gives: J gene, clone size, D gene, V gene, CDR3 protein, CDR3 DNA. D genes are given only for firm matches. A row's size may be missing; if present it is once, few, many or a size class.

TRBJ2-3,.,TRBD2,TRBV20-1,CSAGPGLAGASQDTQYF,TGCAGTGCTGGCCCCGGACTAGCGGGGGCCTCTCAGGATACGCAGTATTTT
TRBJ2-7,few,TRBD2,TRBV10-3,CATSGGSSHEQYF,TGTGCCACTAGCGGGGGGAGCTCCCACGAGCAGTACTTC
TRBJ2-1,few,.,TRBV7-2,CASSDSITRGVNEQFF,TGTGCCAGCAGCGACAGCATTACAAGGGGGGTAAATGAGCAGTTCTTC
TRBJ2-5,many,TRBD2,TRBV11-2,CASSLLAGGETQYF,TGCGCCAGCAGCTTACTAGCGGGAGGAGAGACCCAGTACTTC
TRBJ1-3,.,.,TRBV12-3/TRBV12-4,CASSLQEVLSGNTIYF,TGTGCCAGCAGTCTCCAGGAGGTTCTGTCTGGAAACACCATATATTTT
TRBJ1-6,few,.,TRBV3-1,CASSQRTSGGSPLHF,TGTGCCAGCAGCCAGAGGACAAGTGGAGGATCACCCCTCCACTTT
TRBJ2-7,.,.,TRBV2,CASSASTPYEQYF,TGTGCCAGCAGTGCCTCCACACCCTACGAGCAGTACTTC
TRBJ2-2,few,.,TRBV7-2,CASSFLVVGTGELFF,TGTGCCAGCAGCTTTCTAGTGGTGGGCACCGGGGAGCTGTTTTTT
TRBJ2-4,.,.,TRBV2,CASIRSSAGPGLAKNIQYF,TGTGCCAGCATACGATCCTCCGCGGGGCCCGGACTAGCCAAAAACATTCAGTACTTC
TRBJ2-5,.,.,TRBV7-2,CASSPSRDQLRTQYF,TGTGCCAGCAGCCCATCCCGGGACCAACTAAGGACCCAGTACTTC
TRBJ2-1,.,.,TRBV5-1,CASSGTSGRTSNNEQFF,TGCGCCAGCAGCGGGACCTCAGGGAGGACTTCCAACAATGAGCAGTTCTTC
TRBJ2-1,many,TRBD2,TRBV10-3,CAINPTSGGTNEQFF,TGTGCCATCAACCCTACTAGCGGGGGCACGAATGAGCAGTTCTTC